This T cell receptor (beta chain) was sequenced for a study of shared clonotypes between healthy human individuals. Using immunoSEQ multiplex PCR, the repertoire was profiled, and TCRdb retains in-frame clones only, with some absent. The data show roughly 760,000 clones, about 74% seen once. Trimming stripped 7 bases from V and 14 bases from J, with 17 bases between. The CDR3 runs to 11 residues. Germline V gene data show CDR1 as DFQATT and CDR2 as SNEGSKA (reference sequence). The TCR was taken from a woman between 25 and 40 years old in good health. This rearrangement joins TRBV20-1 to TRBJ1-4; D is unresolved. What was sequenced was memory CD4+ T cells sorted from blood. Regarding subset: CD45RA-negative fraction. CDR3 nucleotide sequence: TGCAGTGTCATCGCGGCAGACATCCTGTTTTTT. This codes for CSVIAADILFF.